This T cell receptor (beta chain) was retrieved from a study of cytomegalovirus exposure and HLA in healthy donors. Across the study: One earlier analysis, a look at 200 million or so T cells, found some 110 million unique TCR beta sequences.

Broader study findings: TCR beta chains numbering 150 to 200 were designated cytomegalovirus-associated. The study reported that TCR beta sequences accurately predicted HLA-A and HLA-B alleles in most subjects. A later examination showed that TCR association rates differed by HLA locus, with DRB1 most and HLA-C fewest.

Comments on this clone: Its antigen is not known.

The CDR3 consists of 13 residues. V lost 4 bases to trimming and J lost 3 bases, with 12 bases between them. The germline V gene encodes CDR1 SQVTM and CDR2 ANQGSEA. The PCR employed 60 Vbeta primers together with 13 Jbeta primers. The data were produced by immunoSEQ multiplex PCR, yet TCRdb's version contains in-frame clones alone and is incomplete. Its clone listing holds 70,000 to 80,000 clones. The origin of this receptor is a man in his forties in good health and CMV-seronegative. The sample taken for sequencing was PBMCs. The V and J genes are TRBV29-1 and TRBJ1-2; a weak D match, TRBD1 (5 bases). The CDR3 region is CSVAGGRDYGYTF. The CDR3 DNA sequence: TGCAGCGTTGCGGGGGGTCGGGACTATGGCTACACCTTC.